This T cell receptor beta chain is drawn from a study of blood T cell repertoires in COVID-19. Turning to the study itself: From the United States, Italy and Spain came samples of acute and convalescent COVID-19.

Only in-frame clones appear in the TCRdb table, and some are missing; sequencing was by immunoSEQ multiplex PCR. Among 440,000 or so clones, approximately 89% were seen once, and the ten largest hold roughly 1.6%. Germline V gene lookup returns CDR1 KGHSH and CDR2 LQKENI. V lost 3 bases, J lost 1 base, and 2 bases stayed unmatched. There are 15 residues in the CDR3. The chain recombines TRBV18 with TRBJ2-5; 10 nucleotides agree with TRBD1. The receptor was isolated from a woman aged 40-49 years with COVID-19, enrolled during active disease. Sequencing was done on a sample of peripheral blood. The CDR3 sequence: CASSPGQGSQETQYF. CDR3 coding DNA: TGTGCCAGCTCACCGGGACAGGGGTCCCAAGAGACCCAGTACTTC.